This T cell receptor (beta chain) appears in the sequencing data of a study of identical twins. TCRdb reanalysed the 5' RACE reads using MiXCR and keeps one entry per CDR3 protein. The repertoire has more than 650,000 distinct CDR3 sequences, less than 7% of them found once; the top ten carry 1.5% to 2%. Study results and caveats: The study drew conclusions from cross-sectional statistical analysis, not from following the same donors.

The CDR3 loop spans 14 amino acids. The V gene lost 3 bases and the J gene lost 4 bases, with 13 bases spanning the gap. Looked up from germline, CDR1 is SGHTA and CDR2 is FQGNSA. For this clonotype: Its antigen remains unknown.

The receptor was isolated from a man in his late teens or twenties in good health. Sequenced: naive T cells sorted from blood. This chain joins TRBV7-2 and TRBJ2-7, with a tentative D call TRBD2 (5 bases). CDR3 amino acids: CASSFGRGGYEQYF. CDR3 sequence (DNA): TGTGCCAGCAGCTTCGGTCGGGGTGGATACGAGCAGTACTTC.